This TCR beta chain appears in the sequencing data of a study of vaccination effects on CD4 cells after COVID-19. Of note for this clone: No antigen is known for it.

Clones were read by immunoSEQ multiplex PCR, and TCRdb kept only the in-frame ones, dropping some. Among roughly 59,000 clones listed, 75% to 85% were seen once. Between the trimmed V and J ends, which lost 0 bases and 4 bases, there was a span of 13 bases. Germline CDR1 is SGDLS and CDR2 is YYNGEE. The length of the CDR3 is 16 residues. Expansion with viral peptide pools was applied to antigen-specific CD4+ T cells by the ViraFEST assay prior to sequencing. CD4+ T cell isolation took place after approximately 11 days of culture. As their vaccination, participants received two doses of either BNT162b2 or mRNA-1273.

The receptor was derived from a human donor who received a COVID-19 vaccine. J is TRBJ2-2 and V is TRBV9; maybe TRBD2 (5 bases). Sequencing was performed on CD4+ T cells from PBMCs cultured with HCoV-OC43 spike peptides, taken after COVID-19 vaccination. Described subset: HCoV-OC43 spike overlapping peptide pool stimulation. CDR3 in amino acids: CASSVVSRGFTGELFF. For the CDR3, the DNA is TGTGCCAGCAGCGTAGTAAGTCGGGGATTCACCGGGGAGCTGTTTTTT.